The T cell receptor (beta chain) under discussion was sequenced for a study of cytomegalovirus exposure and HLA in healthy donors. Whole-study context: Per a later analysis, the 550 to 850 first-cohort and approximately 120 validation repertoires shared one platform. Findings of the study overall: In vitro, three CMV-associated chains proved specific for CMV antigens. With high specificity and sensitivity, the classifier reportedly diagnosed cytomegalovirus status.

This CDR3 contains 15 residues. V lost 1 base and J lost 6, with 13 bases in between. The V gene's germline CDR1 is SGHNT and CDR2 YENEEA. As for this clone: Its antigen remains unidentified.

The method was immunoSEQ multiplex PCR; TCRdb's version includes in-frame clones alone and lacks a portion of them. The sample has around 150,000 clones, about 88% seen once. This rearrangement joins TRBV11-3 to TRBJ2-1, with D maybe TRBD1 (6 bases). The sequence derives from a woman younger than 35 in good health and CMV-seronegative. Sequencing was performed on PBMCs. Written as DNA, the CDR3 is TGTGCCAGCAGCTTAGTACAGGGCGATAGCAATGAGCAGTTCTTC. Its protein product is CASSLVQGDSNEQFF.